This T cell receptor (beta chain) was identified during a study of blood T cell repertoires in COVID-19. Libraries were prepared by immunoSEQ multiplex PCR; TCRdb keeps only in-frame clonotypes and omits some of them. The sample shows more than 120,000 clones, 70% to 90% of them seen only once. Sample: peripheral blood. The clonotype originates from a human donor with acute or convalescent COVID-19. The donor label of this sample is uncertain.

CDR3 loop: CATSSTGTTEAFF. The CDR3 DNA is TGTGCCACCTCCTCGACAGGGACCACTGAAGCTTTCTTT. V is TRBV10-3 and J is TRBJ1-1; TRBD1 matches at 7 bases. This CDR3 has 13 amino acids. The germline V gene has CDR1 ENHRY and CDR2 SYGVKD. J lost 4 bases, V lost 10 bases, and 9 bases had no gene match.